This T cell receptor (beta chain) was recorded in a study of shared clonotypes between healthy human individuals. Each donor was a Caucasian adult residing in Nashville, Tennessee. General study findings and limits: Relative to clonotypes present in all four donors, those not shared had lower generation probabilities.

Per sorted-subset replicate PCR, input was approximately 200 ng DNA, representing around 30,000 T cell genomes. The method was immunoSEQ multiplex PCR; TCRdb's version includes in-frame clones alone and lacks a portion of them. The sample carries 2,500,000 or so clones, around 90% recorded once. Comments on this clone: Its antigen remains unknown.

Germline assignment: CDR1 SGHRS and CDR2 YFSETQ. Trimming pared 0 bases from V and 10 bases from J, leaving 12 bases between. The CDR3 is 13 amino acids. The receptor comes from a man younger than 35 in good health. Sequenced material: naive CD4+ T cells sorted from blood. Described subset: CD45RA+ positively selected. This rearrangement joins TRBV5-1 to TRBJ2-3, with D unresolved. CDR3 DNA sequence: TGCGCCAGCAGCTTGGCCGGTCGGTCTGCGCAGTATTTT. Its translation is CASSLAGRSAQYF.